Listed below are T cell receptor beta chains from one sample, sequenced in a study of beta chain features in type 1 diabetes. Only in-frame clones appear in the TCRdb table, and some are missing; sequencing was by immunoSEQ multiplex PCR. The repertoire holds roughly 380,000 clones, with around a fifth as singletons. The specimen was naive CD4+ T cells from blood. The receptors were sampled from a woman under 30 in good health. Each CDR3 is given with its conserved first and last residue. Each record gives: V gene, D gene, clone size, J gene, CDR3 protein, CDR3 DNA. D genes are given only for firm matches. Size tells how often a clone was seen (once, few, many) or the class of an expanded clone, and some rows leave it out.

V gene: TRBV4-1
D gene: NA
clone size: NA
J gene: TRBJ1-1
CDR3 protein: CASSQVRDKNTEAFF
CDR3 DNA: TGCGCCAGCAGCCAGGTCCGGGACAAGAACACTGAAGCTTTCTTT

V gene: TRBV4-1
D gene: TRBD1
clone size: few
J gene: TRBJ1-5
CDR3 protein: CASSQPGTGHQPQHF
CDR3 DNA: TGCGCCAGCAGCCAACCCGGGACAGGCCATCAGCCCCAGCATTTT

V gene: TRBV7-2
D gene: NA
clone size: few
J gene: TRBJ2-3
CDR3 protein: CASSPQGDTQYF
CDR3 DNA: TGTGCCAGCAGCCCTCAGGGGGATACGCAGTATTTT

V gene: TRBV25-1
D gene: NA
clone size: NA
J gene: TRBJ1-5
CDR3 protein: CASSATSAREPQHF
CDR3 DNA: TGTGCCAGCAGTGCCACCTCGGCTCGGGAGCCCCAGCATTTT

V gene: TRBV7-2
D gene: NA
clone size: NA
J gene: TRBJ2-2
CDR3 protein: CASSLRPPGGELFF
CDR3 DNA: TGTGCCAGCAGCCTTCGGCCACCCGGGGGGGAGCTGTTTTTT

V gene: TRBV6-6
D gene: NA
clone size: few
J gene: TRBJ1-5
CDR3 protein: CASSPGSNQPQHF
CDR3 DNA: TGTGCCAGCAGCCCCGGGAGCAATCAGCCCCAGCATTTT

V gene: TRBV5-1
D gene: NA
clone size: NA
J gene: TRBJ1-3
CDR3 protein: CASSPMSSGNTIYF
CDR3 DNA: TGCGCCAGCAGCCCAATGAGCTCTGGAAACACCATATATTTT

V gene: TRBV18
D gene: TRBD1
clone size: NA
J gene: TRBJ1-1
CDR3 protein: CASSQGAGNTEAFF
CDR3 DNA: TGTGCCAGCTCACAGGGGGCTGGGAACACTGAAGCTTTCTTT

V gene: TRBV4-2
D gene: TRBD2
clone size: NA
J gene: TRBJ2-1
CDR3 protein: CASSRKGLAGVDEQFF
CDR3 DNA: TGTGCCAGCAGCCGTAAGGGACTAGCGGGAGTCGATGAGCAGTTCTTC

V gene: TRBV5-6
D gene: TRBD2
clone size: NA
J gene: TRBJ2-7
CDR3 protein: CASSWTSVHEQYF
CDR3 DNA: TGTGCCAGCAGCTGGACTAGCGTCCACGAGCAGTACTTC

V gene: TRBV5-1
D gene: TRBD1
clone size: NA
J gene: TRBJ2-1
CDR3 protein: CASSPTGAYNEQFF
CDR3 DNA: TGCGCCAGCAGCCCGACAGGGGCCTACAATGAGCAGTTCTTC

V gene: TRBV27
D gene: TRBD1
clone size: NA
J gene: TRBJ1-2
CDR3 protein: CASSFTGVAKSNYGYTF
CDR3 DNA: TGTGCCAGCAGTTTCACAGGGGTCGCCAAAAGTAACTATGGCTACACCTTC

V gene: TRBV5-1
D gene: TRBD1
clone size: few
J gene: TRBJ1-1
CDR3 protein: CASSITGANTEAFF
CDR3 DNA: TGCGCCAGCAGCATAACAGGGGCGAACACTGAAGCTTTCTTT

V gene: TRBV29-1
D gene: NA
clone size: NA
J gene: TRBJ2-1
CDR3 protein: CSVHLARAYNEQFF
CDR3 DNA: TGCAGCGTGCACCTAGCGAGAGCTTACAATGAGCAGTTCTTC

V gene: TRBV29-1
D gene: TRBD1
clone size: NA
J gene: TRBJ1-1
CDR3 protein: CSVPIPGQGGTEAFF
CDR3 DNA: TGCAGCGTCCCAATCCCCGGACAGGGCGGGACTGAAGCTTTCTTT

V gene: TRBV2
D gene: NA
clone size: NA
J gene: TRBJ2-7
CDR3 protein: CASSESRQVEEQYF
CDR3 DNA: TGTGCCAGCAGTGAATCGCGACAAGTTGAAGAGCAGTACTTC

V gene: TRBV7-8
D gene: NA
clone size: few
J gene: TRBJ2-5
CDR3 protein: CASSFTGLKETQYF
CDR3 DNA: TGTGCCAGCAGCTTCACAGGGTTGAAAGAGACCCAGTACTTC

V gene: TRBV4-3
D gene: TRBD2
clone size: NA
J gene: TRBJ2-2
CDR3 protein: CASSQPSGANTGELFF
CDR3 DNA: TGCGCCAGCAGCCAACCGAGCGGGGCGAACACCGGGGAGCTGTTTTTT

V gene: TRBV11-2
D gene: NA
clone size: NA
J gene: TRBJ1-1
CDR3 protein: CASSPGLNTEAFF
CDR3 DNA: TGTGCCAGCAGCCCGGGACTTAACACTGAAGCTTTCTTT

V gene: TRBV30
D gene: NA
clone size: few
J gene: TRBJ1-1
CDR3 protein: CAWSVLDSGEAFF
CDR3 DNA: TGTGCCTGGAGTGTGTTGGACTCAGGGGAGGCTTTCTTT

V gene: TRBV11-2
D gene: TRBD2
clone size: few
J gene: TRBJ2-1
CDR3 protein: CASSLGLAGHNEQFF
CDR3 DNA: TGTGCCAGCAGTCTCGGACTAGCGGGTCACAATGAGCAGTTCTTC

V gene: TRBV18
D gene: NA
clone size: NA
J gene: TRBJ2-2
CDR3 protein: CASSPRHPNTGELFF
CDR3 DNA: TGTGCCAGCTCACCGAGACATCCGAACACCGGGGAGCTGTTTTTT

V gene: TRBV4-2
D gene: NA
clone size: few
J gene: TRBJ2-7
CDR3 protein: CASSRAEGTYEQYF
CDR3 DNA: TGTGCCAGCAGCCGGGCGGAGGGGACCTACGAGCAGTACTTC

V gene: TRBV7-2
D gene: TRBD1
clone size: few
J gene: TRBJ2-7
CDR3 protein: CASSFRDRAYEQYF
CDR3 DNA: TGTGCCAGCAGCTTCCGGGACAGGGCTTACGAGCAGTACTTC

V gene: TRBV7-2
D gene: NA
clone size: NA
J gene: TRBJ2-7
CDR3 protein: CASSSTAIGYEQYF
CDR3 DNA: TGTGCCAGCAGCTCCACAGCTATCGGCTACGAGCAGTACTTC

V gene: TRBV25-1
D gene: NA
clone size: few
J gene: TRBJ2-1
CDR3 protein: CASSEPQAYNEQFF
CDR3 DNA: TGTGCCAGCAGTGAACCCCAGGCCTACAATGAGCAGTTCTTC

V gene: TRBV11-2
D gene: NA
clone size: NA
J gene: TRBJ2-3
CDR3 protein: CASKQTGTDTQYF
CDR3 DNA: TGTGCCAGCAAACAGACGGGCACAGATACGCAGTATTTT

V gene: TRBV4-1
D gene: NA
clone size: few
J gene: TRBJ2-1
CDR3 protein: CASSLTSGVEQFF
CDR3 DNA: TGCGCCAGCAGCCTCACATCGGGAGTTGAGCAGTTCTTC

V gene: TRBV9
D gene: NA
clone size: few
J gene: TRBJ1-1
CDR3 protein: CASTSGPGQGLRAEAFF
CDR3 DNA: TGTGCCAGCACCTCTGGCCCGGGACAAGGGCTTAGGGCTGAAGCTTTCTTT

V gene: TRBV30
D gene: TRBD2
clone size: NA
J gene: TRBJ2-3
CDR3 protein: CAWSLAGSTDTQYF
CDR3 DNA: TGTGCCTGGAGTTTAGCGGGAAGCACAGATACGCAGTATTTT

V gene: TRBV4-1
D gene: NA
clone size: NA
J gene: TRBJ2-1
CDR3 protein: CASSHLGTAYNEQFF
CDR3 DNA: TGCGCCAGCAGCCATCTCGGGACTGCCTACAATGAGCAGTTCTTC

V gene: TRBV11-1
D gene: NA
clone size: NA
J gene: TRBJ1-2
CDR3 protein: CASSLSQAETYYGYTF
CDR3 DNA: TGTGCCAGCAGCTTAAGCCAGGCTGAGACATACTATGGCTACACCTTC

V gene: TRBV25-1
D gene: NA
clone size: NA
J gene: TRBJ2-2
CDR3 protein: CASTEYREGGELFF
CDR3 DNA: TGTGCCAGCACCGAATACCGGGAAGGCGGGGAGCTGTTTTTT

V gene: TRBV5-1
D gene: TRBD1
clone size: few
J gene: TRBJ2-4
CDR3 protein: CASSGPGQGNIQYF
CDR3 DNA: TGCGCCAGCAGCGGACCGGGACAGGGGAACATTCAGTACTTC

V gene: TRBV21-1
D gene: NA
clone size: few
J gene: TRBJ2-6
CDR3 protein: CASSNTGSSGANVLTF
CDR3 DNA: TGTGCCAGCAGCAACACAGGGTCCTCTGGGGCCAACGTCCTGACTTTC

V gene: TRBV9
D gene: TRBD2
clone size: NA
J gene: TRBJ2-1
CDR3 protein: CASSAKAGGLPYNEQFF
CDR3 DNA: TGTGCCAGCAGCGCAAAAGCGGGAGGGCTACCCTACAATGAGCAGTTCTTC

V gene: TRBV10-3
D gene: TRBD1
clone size: NA
J gene: TRBJ1-2
CDR3 protein: CAITPGQGRIGYTF
CDR3 DNA: TGTGCCATCACTCCGGGACAGGGGAGGATTGGCTACACCTTC

V gene: TRBV18
D gene: TRBD2
clone size: few
J gene: TRBJ2-7
CDR3 protein: CASSPGTSGPHEQYF
CDR3 DNA: TGTGCCAGCTCACCAGGGACTAGCGGACCTCACGAGCAGTACTTC

V gene: TRBV9
D gene: TRBD1
clone size: few
J gene: TRBJ1-1
CDR3 protein: CASRAGGANTEAFF
CDR3 DNA: TGTGCCAGCAGAGCAGGGGGCGCGAACACTGAAGCTTTCTTT

V gene: TRBV19
D gene: NA
clone size: NA
J gene: TRBJ2-1
CDR3 protein: CATLKRGNSNNEQFF
CDR3 DNA: TGTGCCACACTAAAAAGGGGAAACTCGAACAATGAGCAGTTCTTC

V gene: TRBV5-6
D gene: TRBD1
clone size: few
J gene: TRBJ1-2
CDR3 protein: CASSLLGTGYYGYTF
CDR3 DNA: TGTGCCAGCAGCTTGCTCGGGACAGGGTACTATGGCTACACCTTC

V gene: TRBV30
D gene: TRBD2
clone size: few
J gene: TRBJ2-1
CDR3 protein: CAWSFEREGRSYNEQFF
CDR3 DNA: TGTGCCTGGAGTTTCGAGCGGGAGGGCCGGTCCTACAATGAGCAGTTCTTC

V gene: TRBV7-9
D gene: TRBD1
clone size: NA
J gene: TRBJ1-2
CDR3 protein: CASQGEYGYTF
CDR3 DNA: TGTGCCAGTCAGGGGGAGTATGGCTACACCTTC

V gene: TRBV30
D gene: NA
clone size: NA
J gene: TRBJ1-1
CDR3 protein: CAWSYVSGTEAFF
CDR3 DNA: TGTGCCTGGAGTTATGTCTCAGGGACTGAAGCTTTCTTT

V gene: TRBV2
D gene: TRBD1
clone size: NA
J gene: TRBJ2-5
CDR3 protein: CASSDVPQGAEETQYF
CDR3 DNA: TGTGCCAGCAGTGATGTTCCACAGGGGGCTGAGGAGACCCAGTACTTC

V gene: TRBV30
D gene: NA
clone size: NA
J gene: TRBJ2-5
CDR3 protein: CAWSVFGSYETQYF
CDR3 DNA: TGTGCCTGGAGTGTATTCGGGAGCTATGAGACCCAGTACTTC

V gene: TRBV6-6
D gene: TRBD1
clone size: NA
J gene: TRBJ1-5
CDR3 protein: CASGRTGSNQPQHF
CDR3 DNA: TGTGCCAGCGGTAGGACAGGGAGCAATCAGCCCCAGCATTTT

V gene: TRBV29-1
D gene: NA
clone size: NA
J gene: TRBJ1-1
CDR3 protein: CSVDGRGLNTEAFF
CDR3 DNA: TGCAGCGTTGATGGCAGGGGTTTGAACACTGAAGCTTTCTTT